The 27 T cell receptor beta chains presented below share a single source sample, sequenced in a study of shared clonotypes between healthy human individuals. Using immunoSEQ multiplex PCR, the repertoire was profiled, and TCRdb retains in-frame clones only, with some absent. There are some 2.1 million clones in the sample; roughly 94% occur only once, and 0.1% to 0.15% lies in the top ten. Sequencing was performed on naive CD4+ T cells sorted from blood. Subset given: CD45RA+ positively selected. The source is a man between 18 and 35 years old in good health.

The V and J genes are TRBV27 and TRBJ2-1, with 12 nucleotides matching TRBD2. This CDR3 contains 16 residues. Germline CDR1 and CDR2: MNHEY and SMNVEV (reference sequence). V trimming: 5 bases; J trimming: 3 bases; junction bases outside the gene matches: 5. Here the CDR3 reads CASSPGLAGLYNEQFF. DNA for the CDR3: TGTGCCAGCAGTCCGGGACTAGCGGGTCTCTACAATGAGCAGTTCTTC.

This chain joins TRBV6-5 and TRBJ1-3; D remains ambiguous. Trimming stripped 2 bases from V and 6 bases from J, with 14 bases between. From germline, CDR1 is MNHEY and CDR2 SVGAGI. The CDR3 covers 15 residues. The CDR3 here is CASSYRLGETNTIYF. The CDR3 bases are TGTGCCAGCAGTTACCGTCTCGGGGAGACAAACACCATATATTTT.

The chain carries TRBV5-4 and TRBJ1-1; weak D call: TRBD1 (6 bases). Per the germline V gene, CDR1 is SGHNT and CDR2 is YYREEE (reference sequence). V was cut by 2 bases and J by 1 base, with 21 bases left in between. The CDR3 totals 18 residues. The CDR3 DNA reads TGTGCCAGCAGCTTTCCCAAACAGGTGGGGGCAGGGAACACTGAAGCTTTCTTT. It specifies CASSFPKQVGAGNTEAFF.

As regards this clone: Other DNA sequences in the same sample also yield this CDR3. V usage is TRBV30 and J usage is TRBJ1-1, with unresolved D. This CDR3 is 10 amino acids long. V dropped 5 bases and J dropped 4 bases, with 5 bases sitting between them. Germline values: CDR1 GTSNPN, CDR2 SVGIG (reference sequence). The DNA for the CDR3 is TGTGCCTGGGGGCGCACTGAAGCTTTCTTT. Its protein product is CAWGRTEAFF.

The rearrangement joins TRBV18 to TRBJ2-1; D may match TRBD1 or TRBD2 (5 bases each). Germline V gene sequence: CDR1 KGHSH, CDR2 LQKENI. V gave up 2 bases and J gave up 5 bases, with 10 bases separating them. This CDR3 has 14 residues. Written as DNA, the CDR3 is TGTGCCAGCTCACCATATTTGGGGGACAATGAGCAGTTCTTC. This codes for CASSPYLGDNEQFF.

This chain connects TRBV10-3 to TRBJ2-3, with TRBD2 matching over 9 bases. The CDR3 sequence is 14 residues long. Germline CDR1 is ENHRY and CDR2 is SYGVKD. Trimming removed 6 bases from V and 2 bases from J; junction bases left unmatched: 3. The CDR3 DNA reads as TGTGCCATCAGGTCTAGCGGGGACACAGATACGCAGTATTTT. Amino acids: CAIRSSGDTDTQYF.

This chain joins TRBV5-1 and TRBJ1-2, with 7 bases fitting TRBD1. V shed 3 bases, J shed 0 bases, and the junction held 2 bases outside the gene matches. The germline V gene has CDR1 SGHRS and CDR2 YFSETQ. This CDR3 is 14 amino acids long. CDR3 in amino acids: CASSWGTANYGYTF. The CDR3 DNA reads as TGCGCCAGCAGCTGGGGGACAGCTAACTATGGCTACACCTTC.

The V and J genes are TRBV28 and TRBJ1-1; perhaps TRBD1 as D (6 bases). Trimming stripped 11 bases from V and 0 bases from J, with 13 bases between. The CDR3 spans 13 residues. Germline V gene sequence: CDR1 MDHEN, CDR2 SYDVKM. CDR3 sequence: CAVGGHMNTEAFF. In nucleotides, the CDR3 is TGTGCCGTCGGGGGCCACATGAACACTGAAGCTTTCTTT.

This clone appeared once. The chain couples TRBV10-3 to TRBJ2-3; D remains unclear. V dropped 3 bases and J dropped 8 bases, with 6 bases sitting between them. CDR1 is ENHRY and CDR2 is SYGVKD in the germline V gene. The CDR3 runs 11 residues. The CDR3 here is CAISDPVTQYF. The DNA of the CDR3 is TGTGCCATCAGTGATCCGGTTACGCAGTATTTT.

The chain is built from TRBV7-2 and TRBJ2-6; the D gene is possibly TRBD1 (6 bases). Germline V gene lookup returns CDR1 SGHTA and CDR2 FQGNSA. Between the trimmed V and J ends, which lost 3 bases and 0 bases, there was a span of 18 bases. The CDR3 extends over 19 amino acids. Here the CDR3 reads CASSFRGGHASSGANVLTF. The CDR3 DNA reads TGTGCCAGCAGCTTCAGAGGGGGACACGCAAGCTCTGGGGCCAACGTCCTGACTTTC.

This clone appeared a few times. This chain joins TRBV27 and TRBJ1-2; D unresolved. CDR1 is MNHEY, CDR2 SMNVEV, per germline (reference sequence). V shed 5 bases and J shed 0 bases, with 10 bases lying between them. This CDR3 contains 14 residues. The CDR3 region is CASSPYQTNYGYTF. CDR3 nucleotides: TGTGCCAGCAGTCCCTACCAGACTAACTATGGCTACACCTTC.

The chain recombines TRBV10-3 with TRBJ2-7, with D unclear. The CDR3 length is 14 residues. V was clipped by 6 bases and J by 2 bases, with 14 bases between them. In germline, CDR1 is ENHRY, CDR2 SYGVKD. CDR3 region: CAISASGFPYEQYF. The CDR3 bases are TGTGCCATCAGCGCCTCGGGTTTCCCCTACGAGCAGTACTTC.

The rearrangement joins TRBV7-9 to TRBJ1-4; D is uncertain. Per germline, CDR1 SEHNR and CDR2 FQNEAQ (reference sequence). Trimming took off 5 bases at V and 7 bases at J, with 14 bases between the two ends. This CDR3 has 14 residues. CDR3 amino acids: CASSPVGAFEKLFF. The CDR3 DNA follows: TGTGCCAGCAGCCCCGTGGGAGCCTTTGAAAAACTGTTTTTT.

V and J are TRBV19 and TRBJ1-2; no clear D gene. Trimming took 5 bases from V and 2 from J, leaving 6 bases between them. The CDR3 runs 12 residues. Germline CDR1 and CDR2: LNHDA and SQIVND (reference sequence). The CDR3 coding sequence is TGTGCCAGTAGTGAGGCCAACTATGGCTACACCTTC. Amino acids: CASSEANYGYTF.

The chain employs TRBV5-4 and TRBJ2-3, with 14 bases lining up with TRBD2. V lost 1 base and J lost 3; bases outside the gene matches: 4. The germline gives CDR1 SGHNT, CDR2 YYREEE (reference sequence). The CDR3 extends over 17 amino acids. In DNA, the CDR3 is TGTGCCAGCAGCTTGAGGACTAGCGGGGGGAGTACAGATACGCAGTATTTT. Translated: CASSLRTSGGSTDTQYF.

This chain connects TRBV11-1 to TRBJ1-1; tentative D call: TRBD1 (5 bases). The CDR3 spans 13 residues. V lost 5 bases to trimming and J lost 6 bases, with 13 bases between them. Germline CDR1 SGHAT, CDR2 FQDESV (reference sequence). The chain's CDR3 is CASSPLRVSEAFF. CDR3 sequence (DNA): TGTGCCAGCAGCCCGCTCAGGGTATCTGAAGCTTTCTTT. The whole variable domain, remainder taken from reference TRBV11-1 and TRBJ1-1, is EAEVAQSPRYKITEKSQAVAFWCDPISGHATLYWYRQILGQGPELLVQFQDESVVDDSQLPKDRFSAERLKGVDSTLKIQPAELGDSAMYLCASSPLRVSEAFFGQGTRLTVV.

The chain combines TRBV10-3 with TRBJ1-2, with TRBD1 matching over 10 bases. Looked up from germline, CDR1 is ENHRY and CDR2 is SYGVKD. V gave up 2 bases and J gave up 6 bases; unmatched junction bases: 18. The CDR3 is made up of 19 amino acids. Here the CDR3 reads CAISEVPWDRGTSNDGYTF. CDR3 nucleotide sequence: TGTGCCATCAGTGAGGTTCCTTGGGACAGGGGAACGTCCAATGATGGCTACACCTTC.

This CDR3 is CASSFADRGLAEAFF. For the CDR3, the DNA is TGTGCCAGCAGTTTTGCGGACAGGGGGCTAGCTGAAGCTTTCTTT. The chain joins TRBV28 to TRBJ1-1, with 11 bases identical to TRBD1. The CDR3 sequence is 15 residues long. The junction had 6 bases not matched to a gene; V was cut back by 3 bases and J by 6 bases. The germline gives CDR1 MDHEN, CDR2 SYDVKM.

V and J are TRBV28 and TRBJ2-6, with TRBD1 matching over 8 bases. Per germline, CDR1 MDHEN and CDR2 SYDVKM. Trimming removed 4 bases from V and 0 bases from J; junction bases left unmatched: 5. The CDR3 consists of 17 residues. The CDR3 DNA is TGTGCCAGCAGTTCCGGGACAGGAATCTCTGGGGCCAACGTCCTGACTTTC. It yields the protein CASSSGTGISGANVLTF.

The chain joins TRBV4-3 to TRBJ1-2, with TRBD1 identical over 7 bases. Germline V lookup: CDR1 LGHNA, CDR2 YSLEER. V lost 3 bases and J lost 0; bases outside the gene matches: 1. The CDR3 has 14 amino acids. CDR3 loop: CASSQGQSNYGYTF. DNA for the CDR3: TGCGCCAGCAGCCAGGGACAGTCTAACTATGGCTACACCTTC.

This chain uses TRBV30 with TRBJ2-7, with 7 bases that match TRBD1. After removal of 3 bases from V and 5 bases from J, the junction contained 10 bases not matched to a gene. The CDR3 is 14 residues long. CDR1 GTSNPN and CDR2 SVGIG come from the germline V gene (reference sequence). The CDR3 sequence is CAWRLQGILDEQYF. The CDR3 region has the DNA TGTGCCTGGAGGCTACAGGGGATTCTGGACGAGCAGTACTTC.

CDR3 sequence (DNA): TGTGCCAGCAGCGTAGTTTCCGGGGCTGAAGCTTTCTTT. It is translated as CASSVVSGAEAFF. The rearrangement links TRBV9 to TRBJ1-1; the D is unclear. Trimming removed 0 bases at V and 6 bases at J, with 9 bases between. Germline V lookup: CDR1 SGDLS, CDR2 YYNGEE. The CDR3 sequence is 13 residues long.

The chain carries TRBV27 and TRBJ2-2; possible D gene TRBD1, 6 bases. V was cut by 6 bases and J by 0 bases, with 17 bases left in between. Looked up from germline, CDR1 is MNHEY and CDR2 is SMNVEV (reference sequence). The CDR3 length is 17 residues. CDR3 protein: CASSRLRDRPNTGELFF. CDR3 coding DNA: TGTGCCAGCAGCCGCCTGAGAGACAGGCCGAACACCGGGGAGCTGTTTTTT.

The V gene is TRBV2, the J gene TRBJ2-2; no firm D call. V lost 3 bases and J 6 bases, leaving 5 bases between the germline ends. The CDR3 is 12 amino acids. Per germline, CDR1 SNHLY and CDR2 FYNNEI. CDR3 sequence: CASSDGAGELFF. The DNA of the CDR3 is TGTGCCAGCAGTGATGGGGCCGGGGAGCTGTTTTTT.

Details on this clone: This sample includes further DNA sequences coding for the same CDR3. The chain combines TRBV5-1 with TRBJ2-7, with D unclear. CDR1 is SGHRS and CDR2 is YFSETQ in the germline V gene. The germline V and J ends were trimmed by 0 bases and 4 bases, with 8 bases remaining between them. The CDR3 is 13 amino acids. This CDR3 reads CASSLEGAYEQYF. CDR3 sequence (DNA): TGCGCCAGCAGCTTGGAAGGCGCGTACGAGCAGTACTTC.

The chain is built from TRBV6-1 and TRBJ1-6; D gene uncertain. Germline V lookup: CDR1 MNHNS, CDR2 SASEGT. The CDR3 has 12 amino acids. Trimming stripped 3 bases from V and 14 bases from J, with 11 bases between. The CDR3 DNA reads as TGTGCCAGCAGTGAGTTGGGGTTGACCCTCCACTTT. Translating it yields CASSELGLTLHF.

The chain has TRBV14 and TRBJ2-5, with 10 bases fitting TRBD1. CDR1 SGHDN and CDR2 FVKESK come from the germline V gene. The CDR3 contains 14 residues. V shed 6 bases, J shed 13 bases, and the junction held 14 bases outside the gene matches. This CDR3 is CASSPGTGATPGYF. In DNA form, the CDR3 reads TGTGCCAGCAGTCCCGGGACAGGGGCCACCCCGGGGTACTTC.